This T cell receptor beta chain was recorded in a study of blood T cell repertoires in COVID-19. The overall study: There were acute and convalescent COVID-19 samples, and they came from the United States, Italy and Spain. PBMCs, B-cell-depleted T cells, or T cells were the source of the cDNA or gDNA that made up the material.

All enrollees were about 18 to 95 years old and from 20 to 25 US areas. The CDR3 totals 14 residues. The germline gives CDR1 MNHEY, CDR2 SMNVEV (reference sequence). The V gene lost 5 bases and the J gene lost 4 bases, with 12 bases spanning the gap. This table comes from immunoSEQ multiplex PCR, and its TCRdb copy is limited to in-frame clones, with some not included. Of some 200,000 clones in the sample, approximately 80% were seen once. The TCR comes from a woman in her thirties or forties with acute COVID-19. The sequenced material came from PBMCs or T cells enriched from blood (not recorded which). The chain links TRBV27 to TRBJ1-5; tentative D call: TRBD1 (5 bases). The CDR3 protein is CASSVQGINQPQHF. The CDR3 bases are TGTGCCAGCAGTGTCCAGGGTATTAATCAGCCCCAGCATTTT.